The 20 T cell receptor beta chains listed next were all sequenced from one sample in a study of T-cell memory formation after mild COVID-19. TCRdb re-analysed the 5' RACE reads in MiXCR, keeping a single row per CDR3 protein. There are fewer than 140,000 distinct CDR3 sequences in the sample; over 10% occur only once, and around 25% lies in the top ten. The sequencing sample was made of PBMCs or a T cell subset sorted from them (not recorded which). The receptors here all came from an adult woman who had mild COVID-19 (a few samples of this study predate the infection). Cell type and time point are not known.

The CDR3 loop is CSVEDSDYGYTF. The CDR3 DNA reads as TGCAGCGTTGAGGATAGTGACTATGGCTACACCTTC. The chain carries TRBV29-1 and TRBJ1-2; no firm D call. Per germline, CDR1 SQVTM and CDR2 ANQGSEA. This CDR3 comprises 12 residues. Trimming left V 3 bases short and J 3 bases short, with 8 bases between.

The chain has TRBV7-9 and TRBJ2-7, with D uncertain. The CDR3 has 11 residues. Germline V lookup: CDR1 SEHNR, CDR2 FQNEAQ (reference sequence). V dropped 3 bases and J dropped 5 bases, with 5 bases sitting between them. CDR3 sequence (DNA): TGTGCCAGCAGCTTGAGGAACGAGCAGTACTTC. Amino acid sequence: CASSLRNEQYF. The full variable domain, its missing parts supplied by reference TRBV7-9 and TRBJ2-7, is DTGVSQNPRHKITKRGQNVTFRCDPISEHNRLYWYRQTLGQGPEFLTYFQNEAQLEKSRLLSDRFSAERPKGSFSTLEIQRTEQGDSAMYLCASSLRNEQYFGPGTRLTVT.

The rearrangement joins TRBV4-3 to TRBJ2-1; D possibly corresponds to TRBD2 (6 bases). Germline V CDR1 and CDR2: LGHNA, YSLEER. This CDR3 spans 16 amino acids. Trimming shortened V by 4 bases and J by 0 bases, and 13 bases separated the two germline ends. The CDR3 region has the DNA TGCGCCAGCAGCCCTCCACGGGAGAACTCCTACAATGAGCAGTTCTTC. It is translated as CASSPPRENSYNEQFF.

This chain joins TRBV27 and TRBJ2-1, with D perhaps TRBD1 (5 bases). The length of the CDR3 is 11 residues. V gave up 4 bases and J gave up 9 bases, with 7 bases separating them. Germline values: CDR1 MNHEY, CDR2 SMNVEV (reference sequence). The CDR3 loop is CASSYGAEQFF. The CDR3 DNA follows: TGTGCCAGCAGTTATGGGGCTGAGCAGTTCTTC.

This clonotype was counted between two and nine times. The chain couples TRBV6-5 to TRBJ2-5, with 8 bases aligning to TRBD1. The germline V gene encodes CDR1 MNHEY and CDR2 SVGAGI. The CDR3 is 16 amino acids. V shed 5 bases, J shed 5 bases, and the junction held 13 bases outside the gene matches. The CDR3 DNA reads TGTGCCAGCAGTATGTTTACAGGGGGAATTGATGAGACCCAGTACTTC. Its translation: CASSMFTGGIDETQYF.

The chain recombines TRBV6-2 or TRBV6-3 with TRBJ2-5, with D perhaps matching TRBD1 (6 bases). The CDR3 consists of 14 residues. CDR1 is MNHEY and CDR2 is SVGEGT in the germline V gene. Trimming removed 5 bases from V and 4 bases from J, with 14 bases in between. In DNA form, the CDR3 reads TGTGCCAGCAGTAAGCAGGGGTTGAGAGAGACCCAGTACTTC. This encodes CASSKQGLRETQYF.

This clonotype has a handful of counts. The V and J genes are TRBV9 and TRBJ2-2; TRBD2 aligns across 7 bases. This CDR3 comprises 15 residues. Germline V CDR1 and CDR2: SGDLS, YYNGEE. Trimming at V came to 0 bases and at J to 3 bases, leaving 2 bases not matched to a gene. The CDR3, as DNA: TGTGCCAGCAGCGTAGGGGGGGGATACACCGGGGAGCTGTTTTTT. It encodes CASSVGGGYTGELFF. Looking up the rest from reference TRBV9 and TRBJ2-2 gives the full variable domain: DSGVTQTPKHLITATGQRVTLRCSPRSGDLSVYWYQQSLDQGLQFLIQYYNGEERAKGNILERFSAQQFPDLHSELNLSSLELGDSALYFCASSVGGGYTGELFFGEGSRLTVL.

The CDR3 DNA reads TGTGCCAGCAGCTTTGGCGGGGGGGCGGAAGATACGCAGTATTTT. Translation gives CASSFGGGAEDTQYF. The genes are TRBV5-4 and TRBJ2-3; 9 bases are shared with TRBD2. Per the germline V gene, CDR1 is SGHNT and CDR2 is YYREEE (reference sequence). CDR3 length: 15 amino acids. Germline trimming cut 2 bases from V and 5 bases from J; bases unmatched to any gene: 6.

The chain carries TRBV7-9 and TRBJ2-1; weak D call: TRBD2 (5 bases). This CDR3 has 17 residues. CDR1 is SEHNR and CDR2 is FQNEAQ in the germline V gene (reference sequence). Deletions cut 1 base from V and 7 bases from J, with 20 bases between. Written as DNA, the CDR3 is TGTGCCAGCAGCTTAGTAGAGGGCACCCCGGGATTGAATGAGCAGTTCTTC. This gives the protein CASSLVEGTPGLNEQFF.

This clonotype was found many times. This chain connects TRBV5-5 to TRBJ2-1; D unclear. This CDR3 is 15 amino acids long. V was cut by 2 bases and J by 0 bases, with 9 bases left in between. Germline V gene lookup returns CDR1 SGHKS and CDR2 YYEKEE (reference sequence). The CDR3 DNA sequence: TGTGCCAGCAGCTTAGACTGGTCCTCCTACAATGAGCAGTTCTTC. This sequence encodes CASSLDWSSYNEQFF.

The genes are TRBV12-3 or TRBV12-4 and TRBJ2-3, with D possibly matching TRBD2 (5 bases). V was clipped by 6 bases and J by 9 bases, with 10 bases between them. CDR3 size: 11 residues. This chain's CDR3 is CASSSPGTQYF. In DNA form, the CDR3 reads TGTGCCAGCAGCTCGCCGGGAACGCAGTATTTT.

The chain couples TRBV12-3 or TRBV12-4 to TRBJ2-5; TRBD2 matches at 9 bases. This CDR3 contains 16 residues. Trimming took 5 bases from V and 7 from J; bases not matched to a gene: 14. As DNA, the CDR3 is TGTGCCAGCAGTACCGGAACGGGACTAGCCGGCGGGACCCAGTACTTC. Protein sequence: CASSTGTGLAGGTQYF.

The chain is built from TRBV4-2 and TRBJ2-5, with 11 nucleotides matching TRBD2. Germline V gene data show CDR1 as LGHNA and CDR2 as YNFKEQ. The V gene end was trimmed by 1 base and the J gene end by 1 base; junction bases not matched to a gene: 2. The length of the CDR3 is 16 residues. CDR3 protein: CASSQVGLAGQETQYF. CDR3 sequence (DNA): TGTGCCAGCAGCCAAGTAGGACTAGCGGGCCAAGAGACCCAGTACTTC.

Comment on this clonotype: Given a much more abundant clone one base away, this may be a read error. The chain links TRBV7-9 to TRBJ1-5; no firm D call. The CDR3 sequence is 14 residues long. The germline CDR1 and CDR2 sequences are SEHNR and FQNEAQ (reference sequence). CDR3 DNA: TGTGCCAGCAGATTAGCGCACGGAAATCAGCCCCAGCATTTT. It codes for CASRLAHGNQPQHF.

A few counts support this clonotype. This chain joins TRBV19 and TRBJ2-7, with 9 bases that match TRBD2. The CDR3 consists of 14 residues. The germline CDR1 and CDR2 sequences are LNHDA and SQIVND (reference sequence). Trimming cost V 3 bases and J 2 bases; bases outside gene matches: 2. The CDR3 is CASSIAGGPYEQYF. DNA for the CDR3: TGTGCCAGTAGTATTGCGGGAGGGCCCTACGAGCAGTACTTC. Supplemented by reference TRBV19 and TRBJ2-7, the full variable domain reads DGGITQSPKYLFRKEGQNVTLSCEQNLNHDAMYWYRQDPGQGLRLIYYSQIVNDFQKGDIAEGYSVSREKKESFPLTVTSAQKNPTAFYLCASSIAGGPYEQYFGPGTRLTVT.

The rearrangement links TRBV12-3 or TRBV12-4 to TRBJ2-6; D might be TRBD2 (6 bases). Deletions cut 3 bases from V and 5 bases from J, with 17 bases between. The length of the CDR3 is 17 residues. In DNA form, the CDR3 reads TGTGCCAGCAGTTTGCGGGACGGATCCGACCGGGCCAACGTCCTGACTTTC. Amino acid sequence: CASSLRDGSDRANVLTF.

This clonotype was detected only a few times. The chain joins TRBV20-1 to TRBJ1-3, with D possibly TRBD1 on 5 matching bases. Germline V lookup: CDR1 DFQATT, CDR2 SNEGSKA (reference sequence). The CDR3 is made up of 13 amino acids. V lost 7 bases, J lost 3 bases, and 13 bases lay in between. The CDR3, as DNA: TGCAGTGTCCCCGGGGCGGGTGGAAACACCATATATTTT. Amino acid sequence: CSVPGAGGNTIYF.

This chain uses TRBV24-1 with TRBJ2-2, with 13 bases lining up with TRBD2. CDR1 and CDR2 (germline): KGHDR, SFDVKD. The CDR3 sequence is 18 residues long. J lost 0 bases, V lost 4 bases, and 4 bases had no gene match. The CDR3: CATSDPTSGGTNTGELFF. In DNA, the CDR3 is TGTGCCACCAGTGACCCGACTAGCGGGGGGACGAACACCGGGGAGCTGTTTTTT.

In this sample, this clonotype turned up many times. J is TRBJ2-2 and V is TRBV29-1; the match to TRBD2 covers 13 bases. With 6 bases clipped from V and 2 bases from J, the junction kept 9 bases outside the gene matches. The CDR3 has 17 residues. Germline loops: CDR1 SQVTM, CDR2 ANQGSEA. This CDR3 reads CSVAGLAGAPNTGELFF. For the CDR3, the DNA is TGCAGCGTCGCCGGACTAGCGGGGGCCCCAAACACCGGGGAGCTGTTTTTT.

This clonotype was counted only a few times. The chain links TRBV12-3 or TRBV12-4 to TRBJ2-5; D possibly matches TRBD1 or TRBD2 (5 bases each). CDR3 length equals 14 residues. V was cut by 6 bases and J by 4 bases, with 15 bases left in between. The CDR3 region is CASRGTGIGETQYF. The CDR3 DNA sequence: TGTGCCAGCAGGGGGACGGGAATTGGAGAGACCCAGTACTTC.